This TCR beta chain emerged from a study of identifying expanded T cells in peripheral blood (dated by TCRdb to 2018 to 2020). Broadly, across the study: Technical replicates were generated by sequencing separate aliquots of the same genomic DNA pool, with four replicates compared pairwise. The paper as a whole reports these results and caveats: Both the number of clones called differentially abundant and the false-positive rate were significantly reduced by the beta-binomial model across all healthy-donor time intervals. Across all healthy donors, variance in clone template counts between approximately 2-week samples was found to increase significantly with total template count. Between technical replicates the binomial model flagged approximately 1.2 differentially abundant clones, whereas over roughly two weeks the binomial model flagged about 16.4 and over about four weeks approximately 18. The authors expected biological variance in healthy repertoires might increase further over much longer intervals such as months to years.

No immune events such as infections were documented for the healthy donors during the collection period. Healthy-donor blood repertoires served as a training cohort to calibrate time-dependent variance in a beta-binomial model of T-cell clone differential abundance. The training cohort was composed of about 10 healthy donors, 3 female and 7 male. Donor ages ranged from about 25 to 70 years, with an average of around 43 years. Obtained from a commercial supplier, whole blood was collected from each healthy donor at three time points set 2 to 3 weeks apart. Genomic DNA was extracted from unsorted whole blood for immunosequencing. The immunoSEQ Assay, which relies on bias-controlled multiplex PCR amplification of genomic DNA, was used to profile TCRbeta CDR3 regions. On the study's bioinformatics: The absolute abundance of each unique TCRbeta CDR3 region was quantified after sequences were collapsed and filtered. Differential abundance was tested with a binomial (Fisher-equivalent) model and with a beta-binomial model adding time-dependent variance fitted from healthy donors. Clones with fewer than 5 combined templates were removed, and differential abundance was called for clones with a Benjamini-Hochberg FDR below 0.01. In the beta-binomial model, variance was expressed as a function of the total template count across the two samples, in the form v = (b*log(k)+a)^2. This is the immuneACCESS table as TCRdb keeps it, with only in-frame sequences that have V and J called. A part of the clones is gone; compared with another copy, unresolved V genes explain less than half, and the rest is unexplained. The V and J calls and clone size were taken over from that table, and D and trimming were inferred from the DNA. In this sample the table shows about 81,000 clones, 84% of which occur a single time. The ten largest clones capture around 20% of the sample.

About this clone: Its antigen remains undetermined. No much larger clone exists at a distance of one base, and base qualities are not known.

CDR1 SGHTA and CDR2 FQGTGA are derived from the germline V gene. The CDR3 has 16 amino acids, counting the end cysteine and phenylalanine. Only the CDR3 part of the read is kept: 48 bases, read in frame from the first base. The trim is 4 bases for V and 2 bases for J, with a gap of 18 bases between the germline ends. The rearranged chain carries TRBV7-3 and TRBJ2-7, with no confident D gene call. The receptor was isolated from a person aged 18-70 years in good health. The specimen was blood. DNA sequence: TGTGCCAGCAGCTCCCCCCACAGCCTACTTACCTACGAGCAGTACTTC. Translated, it gives CASSSPHSLLTYEQYF. The CDR3, completed at both ends by the reference TRBV7-3 and TRBJ2-7 genes, gives the full variable domain GAGVSQTPSNKVTEKGKYVELRCDPISGHTALYWYRQSLGQGPEFLIYFQGTGAADDSGLPNDRFFAVRPEGSVSTLKIQRTERGDSAVYLCASSSPHSLLTYEQYFGPGTRLTVT.